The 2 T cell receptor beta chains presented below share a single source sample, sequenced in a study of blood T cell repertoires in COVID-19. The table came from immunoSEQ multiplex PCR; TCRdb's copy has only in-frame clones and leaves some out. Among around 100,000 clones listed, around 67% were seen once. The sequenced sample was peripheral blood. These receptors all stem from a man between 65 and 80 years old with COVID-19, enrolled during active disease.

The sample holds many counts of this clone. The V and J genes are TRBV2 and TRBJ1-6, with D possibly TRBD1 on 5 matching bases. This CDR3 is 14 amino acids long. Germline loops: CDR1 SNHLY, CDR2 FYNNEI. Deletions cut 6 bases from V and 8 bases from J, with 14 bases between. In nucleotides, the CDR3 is TGTGCCAGCAGCGAGGGACTTGTCTATTCACCCCTCCACTTT. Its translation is CASSEGLVYSPLHF.

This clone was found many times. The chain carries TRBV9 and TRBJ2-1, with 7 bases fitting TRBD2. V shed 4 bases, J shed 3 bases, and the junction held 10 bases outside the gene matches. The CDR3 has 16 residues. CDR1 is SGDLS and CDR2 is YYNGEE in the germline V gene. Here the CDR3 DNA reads TGTGCCAGCAGCCCCATTTTCGAGCGGGACTACAATGAGCAGTTCTTC. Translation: CASSPIFERDYNEQFF.